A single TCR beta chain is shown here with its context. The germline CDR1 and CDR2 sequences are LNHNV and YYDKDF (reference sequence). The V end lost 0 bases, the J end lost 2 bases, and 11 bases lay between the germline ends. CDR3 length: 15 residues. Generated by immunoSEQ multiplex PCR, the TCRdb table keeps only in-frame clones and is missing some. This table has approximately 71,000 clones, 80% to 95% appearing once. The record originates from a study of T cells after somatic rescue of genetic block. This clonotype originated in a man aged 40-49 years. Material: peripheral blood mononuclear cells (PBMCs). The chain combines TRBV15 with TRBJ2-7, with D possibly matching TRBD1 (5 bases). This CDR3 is CATSRDPGSAYEQYF. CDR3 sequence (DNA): TGTGCCACCAGCAGAGATCCAGGGTCGGCCTACGAGCAGTACTTC.